A single sample is the source of the 15 T cell receptor beta chains below, sequenced in a study of CD8 T cells in Susac syndrome. After extraction with the RNeasy kit, roughly 0.45 to 1 ug of the RNA was reverse transcribed using random hexamers. TCRdb recomputed calls from the immunoSEQ multiplex PCR reads with MiXCR, one row per CDR3 protein. The table records roughly 150,000 distinct CDR3 sequences, around 93% of them present only once. Source material: CD4+ T cells from PBMCs. The receptors were sampled from a human donor in good health.

V usage is TRBV30 and J usage is TRBJ1-4; D is unclear. CDR3 length equals 13 residues. The germline V gene has CDR1 GTSNPN and CDR2 SVGIG (reference sequence). Trimming pared 4 bases from V and 10 bases from J, leaving 16 bases between. The CDR3 coding sequence is TGTGCCTGGAATGACATGCTTCGCGGAAAACTGTTTTTT. It yields the protein CAWNDMLRGKLFF.

V is TRBV18 and J is TRBJ2-7, with TRBD1 matching 7 bases. The junction had 4 bases not matched to a gene; V was cut back by 5 bases and J by 0 bases. The germline V gene has CDR1 KGHSH and CDR2 LQKENI. The CDR3 has 14 amino acids. This CDR3 is CASSDRVGSYEQYF. The CDR3 DNA is TGTGCCAGCTCAGACAGGGTGGGCTCCTACGAGCAGTACTTC.

This clonotype was observed once. The genes are TRBV6-2 or TRBV6-3 and TRBJ2-7; no firm D call. The CDR3 has 14 amino acids. The V and J ends lost 8 bases and 1 base respectively, with 15 bases between them. Germline lookup yields CDR1 MNHEY and CDR2 SVGEGT. DNA of the CDR3: TGTGCCAGCTCCCGTGCAGGACCATCCTACGAGCAGTACTTC. Its protein product is CASSRAGPSYEQYF.

CDR3 sequence (DNA): TGTGCCAGCAGCCCCAGCGGACAGGGCGGCTACGAGCAGTACTTC. Its translation: CASSPSGQGGYEQYF. The V gene is TRBV7-2, the J gene TRBJ2-7; 8 bases match TRBD1. In germline, CDR1 is SGHTA, CDR2 FQGNSA. CDR3 size: 15 residues. V shed 5 bases and J 3 bases; nucleotides not matched to a gene: 9.

The chain uses TRBV2 and TRBJ2-7; possible D gene TRBD1, 6 bases. Germline CDR1 reads SNHLY; CDR2 reads FYNNEI. CDR3 size: 13 residues. The ends were cut back, 7 bases at V and 0 bases at J, with 10 bases in the middle. CDR3 in amino acids: CASTPDSSYEQYF. In DNA form, the CDR3 reads TGTGCCAGCACCCCGGACAGCTCCTACGAGCAGTACTTC.

This rearrangement joins TRBV2 to TRBJ1-1, with a weak D call TRBD1 (6 bases). CDR3 size: 14 residues. Trimming took off 6 bases at V and 1 base at J, with 12 bases between the two ends. Germline-derived CDR1 and CDR2 are SNHLY and FYNNEI. The CDR3 sequence: CASRDRERNTEAFF. CDR3 DNA sequence: TGTGCCAGCAGGGACAGAGAGAGGAACACTGAAGCTTTCTTT.

The chain joins TRBV12-3 or TRBV12-4 to TRBJ2-1; possible D gene TRBD2, 6 bases. V lost 5 bases, J lost 0 bases, and 17 bases lay in between. This CDR3 is 17 amino acids long. The CDR3 DNA is TGTGCCAGCAGTCCCGACCCGGGAGATGGCTCCTACAATGAGCAGTTCTTC. It encodes CASSPDPGDGSYNEQFF.

CDR3 sequence (DNA): TGTGCCACCCTGAGCGGGGGGCGGGAGACCCAGTACTTC. Its protein is CATLSGGRETQYF. The chain links TRBV3-1 to TRBJ2-5; TRBD2 agrees at 9 bases. Trimming removed 10 bases from V and 5 bases from J; junction bases left unmatched: 8. Germline CDR1 reads LGHDT; CDR2 reads YNNKEL (reference sequence). The CDR3 consists of 13 residues.

This sequence joins TRBV29-1 and TRBJ2-7, with D possibly matching TRBD2 (6 bases). The CDR3 is 14 amino acids. Germline V gives CDR1 SQVTM, CDR2 ANQGSEA. V lost 5 bases to trimming and J lost 3 bases, with 17 bases between them. CDR3: CSVCPFSGGYEQYF. The CDR3 DNA follows: TGCAGCGTTTGCCCATTTTCCGGGGGCTACGAGCAGTACTTC.

The CDR3 DNA sequence: TGTGCCAGTAAATCGGGACAGGAAAACACTGAAGCTTTCTTT. Translated, it gives CASKSGQENTEAFF. This chain connects TRBV19 to TRBJ1-1; TRBD1 matches at 8 bases. Germline CDR1 and CDR2: LNHDA and SQIVND (reference sequence). Trimming cost V 7 bases and J 2 bases; bases outside gene matches: 6. The CDR3 is 14 residues long.

The chain has TRBV9 and TRBJ2-1; D is possibly TRBD2 (5 bases). The CDR3 is made up of 17 amino acids. The V end was cut by 0 bases, the J end by 10 bases, with 23 bases between. The germline V gene has CDR1 SGDLS and CDR2 YYNGEE. Here the CDR3 DNA reads TGTGCCAGCAGCGTAGGCAGCGGCGCCTCCACACGCGGGGAGCAGTTCTTC. This translates into CASSVGSGASTRGEQFF. Complete variable domain (other parts from reference TRBV9 and TRBJ2-1): DSGVTQTPKHLITATGQRVTLRCSPRSGDLSVYWYQQSLDQGLQFLIQYYNGEERAKGNILERFSAQQFPDLHSELNLSSLELGDSALYFCASSVGSGASTRGEQFFGPGTRLTVL.

This clonotype was picked up one time. V is TRBV23-1 and J is TRBJ2-7; D perhaps matches TRBD2 (6 bases). TRBV23-1 carries the ORF label, with uncertain function. The CDR3 has 16 residues. V shed 4 bases and J shed 5 bases, with 21 bases lying between them. The CDR3 region has the DNA TGCGCCAGCAGTCGCTACCGGGACTCCCCAGGGCACGAGCAGTACTTC. Translated: CASSRYRDSPGHEQYF.

The chain recombines TRBV9 with TRBJ2-7, with D possibly being TRBD1 or TRBD2 (5 bases each). CDR3 length: 15 residues. V dropped 4 bases and J dropped 3 bases, with 17 bases sitting between them. Per germline, CDR1 SGDLS and CDR2 YYNGEE. Written as DNA, the CDR3 is TGTGCCAGCAGCCGTTCCGGGACCGCGAGCTACGAGCAGTACTTC. Protein: CASSRSGTASYEQYF. The full variable domain, completed using reference TRBV9 and TRBJ2-7, is DSGVTQTPKHLITATGQRVTLRCSPRSGDLSVYWYQQSLDQGLQFLIQYYNGEERAKGNILERFSAQQFPDLHSELNLSSLELGDSALYFCASSRSGTASYEQYFGPGTRLTVT.

The chain joins TRBV29-1 to TRBJ2-7; D unresolved. V lost 3 bases and J 6 bases, leaving 15 bases between the germline ends. Germline values: CDR1 SQVTM, CDR2 ANQGSEA. The CDR3 runs 13 residues. The CDR3 loop is CSVDVVGIGEQYF. The CDR3 DNA follows: TGCAGCGTTGACGTCGTGGGAATAGGCGAGCAGTACTTC.

The J gene is TRBJ2-7, the V gene TRBV27; D may be TRBD2 (5 bases). The CDR3 contains 15 residues. Between the trimmed V and J ends, which lost 0 bases and 2 bases, there was a span of 11 bases. Germline V CDR1 and CDR2: MNHEY, SMNVEV (reference sequence). The CDR3 region is CASSLSGLEAYEQYF. DNA of the CDR3: TGTGCCAGCAGTTTATCGGGGTTGGAGGCCTACGAGCAGTACTTC.